Shown below are 32 T cell receptor beta chains from a single sample sequenced in a study of T cells in Graves' hyperthyroidism and ophthalmopathy. The investigators amplified TCR beta CDR3 regions from RNA transcripts. A set of HTBI primers served as the primers for a first-round RT-PCR of the TCR CDR3. A single record per CDR3 protein comes from TCRdb applying MiXCR to the multiplex PCR reads. The sample has under 250,000 distinct CDR3 sequences, roughly 17% seen once. The sequenced sample consisted of blood. Source of these receptors: a woman between 45 and 65 years old with Graves' hyperthyroidism.

There are many counts of this clonotype. The V and J genes are TRBV27 and TRBJ2-1; 7 bases map to TRBD2. After removal of 2 bases from V and 6 bases from J, the junction contained 10 bases not matched to a gene. The CDR3 runs 16 residues. Germline V lookup: CDR1 MNHEY, CDR2 SMNVEV (reference sequence). The DNA of the CDR3 is TGTGCCAGCAGTTTAAGTGGGAGGGGATACCCCAATGAGCAGTTCTTC. This sequence encodes CASSLSGRGYPNEQFF.

The table lists this clonotype with many counts. The J gene is TRBJ2-7, the V gene TRBV12-3 or TRBV12-4, with D uncertain. Trimming shortened V by 3 bases and J by 2 bases, and 8 bases separated the two germline ends. The CDR3 totals 13 residues. DNA of the CDR3: TGTGCCAGCAGTTTTAGTAAAACCTACGAGCAGTACTTC. Translated: CASSFSKTYEQYF.

This sequence joins TRBV30 and TRBJ1-2; 7 bases align to TRBD1. The CDR3 runs to 12 residues. CDR1 is GTSNPN and CDR2 is SVGIG in the germline V gene (reference sequence). After removal of 3 bases from V and 7 bases from J, the junction contained 5 bases not matched to a gene. CDR3 sequence: CAWSDRVGGYTF. CDR3 in DNA: TGTGCCTGGAGCGACAGGGTGGGTGGCTACACCTTC.

The CDR3 nucleotides are TGTGCCAGCAGTCAATGGCGCTCGAGCTCCTACGAGCAGTACTTC. This gives the protein CASSQWRSSSYEQYF. The genes are TRBV11-2 and TRBJ2-7, with D hard to call. The CDR3 runs to 15 residues. From germline, CDR1 is SGHAT and CDR2 FQNNGV. Trimming left V 6 bases short and J 0 bases short, with 15 bases between.

This clonotype was seen a few times. The chain combines TRBV12-3 or TRBV12-4 with TRBJ2-1, with D unresolved. V shed 7 bases and J shed 5 bases, with 9 bases lying between them. This CDR3 is 12 amino acids long. The CDR3 loop is CASTGLNNEQFF. The CDR3 DNA sequence: TGTGCCAGCACGGGTTTGAACAATGAGCAGTTCTTC.

This clonotype was seen repeatedly, ten times or more. The chain couples TRBV5-1 to TRBJ2-3; D is perhaps TRBD1 (5 bases). The CDR3 runs 15 residues. V lost 4 bases and J 4 bases, leaving 16 bases between the germline ends. CDR1 and CDR2 from the germline V gene are SGHRS and YFSETQ. The CDR3 coding sequence is TGCGCCAGCAGCCCCAGGGATACGAGATCAGATACGCAGTATTTT. Its translation is CASSPRDTRSDTQYF.

This clonotype was picked up a small number of times. This chain links TRBV20-1 with TRBJ2-1, with 8 bases aligning to TRBD2. The ends lost 5 bases at V and 6 bases at J; junction bases unmatched: 9. Germline V CDR1 and CDR2: DFQATT, SNEGSKA (reference sequence). The CDR3 runs 14 residues. The CDR3 nucleotides are TGCAGTGCTCCGGGACTAGTAGTTCTCAATGAGCAGTTCTTC. Translated, it gives CSAPGLVVLNEQFF.

Many counts were recorded for this clonotype. This chain connects TRBV27 to TRBJ2-5; no definite D call. Trimming shortened V by 5 bases and J by 5 bases, and 18 bases separated the two germline ends. The CDR3 totals 15 residues. The germline V gene has CDR1 MNHEY and CDR2 SMNVEV (reference sequence). CDR3 residues: CASSPLKALGETQYF. The CDR3 nucleotides read TGTGCCAGCAGTCCACTCAAAGCCCTTGGGGAGACCCAGTACTTC.

This clonotype was seen a handful of times. The rearrangement uses TRBV7-9 and TRBJ2-1; 12 bases agree with TRBD2. The trim removed 5 bases at V and 14 bases at J, leaving 7 bases unmatched. The CDR3 has 13 amino acids. The germline CDR1 and CDR2 sequences are SEHNR and FQNEAQ (reference sequence). The CDR3 loop reads CASSPPLAGGEFF. Written as DNA, the CDR3 is TGTGCCAGCAGCCCCCCACTAGCGGGAGGCGAGTTCTTC. The full variable domain, rest sourced from reference TRBV7-9 and TRBJ2-1, is DTGVSQNPRHKITKRGQNVTFRCDPISEHNRLYWYRQTLGQGPEFLTYFQNEAQLEKSRLLSDRFSAERPKGSFSTLEIQRTEQGDSAMYLCASSPPLAGGEFFGPGTRLTVL.

This clonotype was picked up a small number of times. The genes are TRBV19 and TRBJ2-2; possible D gene TRBD1, 5 bases. The ends were cut back, 6 bases at V and 5 bases at J, with 16 bases in the middle. CDR3 length: 15 residues. Germline V gene data show CDR1 as LNHDA and CDR2 as SQIVND (reference sequence). The CDR3 region is CASRVAPAGTGELFF. CDR3 nucleotide sequence: TGTGCCAGTAGAGTCGCTCCAGCAGGGACCGGGGAGCTGTTTTTT.

As concerns this clonotype: An end of the junction does not agree with germline; a read error may underlie this. V usage is TRBV29-1 and J usage is TRBJ1-2, with a possible D match to TRBD1 (5 bases). Looked up from germline, CDR1 is SQVTM and CDR2 is ANQGSEA. The CDR3 loop spans 13 amino acids. The CDR3 DNA sequence: TGCAGCGTAGGACCAGGGAGCCACTACGGCTACACCTTC. It yields the protein CSVGPGSHYGYTF.

J is TRBJ2-3 and V is TRBV14; perhaps TRBD2 as D (6 bases). CDR3 length: 13 residues. V was cut by 1 base and J by 5 bases, with 7 bases left in between. Germline-derived CDR1 and CDR2 are SGHDN and FVKESK. As DNA, the CDR3 is TGTGCCAGCAGCCAAGTGGGGGGAGATACGCAGTATTTT. It yields the protein CASSQVGGDTQYF.

This clonotype has more than one count but fewer than ten. The V gene is TRBV6-5, the J gene TRBJ2-1; the D gene is possibly TRBD1 (5 bases). Germline V gene lookup returns CDR1 MNHEY and CDR2 SVGAGI. The V gene lost 1 base and the J gene lost 8 bases, with 9 bases spanning the gap. The CDR3 has 13 amino acids. CDR3 residues: CASSYWWGDEQFF. The CDR3 DNA reads TGTGCCAGCAGTTACTGGTGGGGCGATGAGCAGTTCTTC.

The chain couples TRBV10-3 to TRBJ2-3; TRBD2 matches at 14 bases. Germline CDR1 ENHRY, CDR2 SYGVKD. CDR3 length: 15 residues. The V gene end was trimmed by 6 bases and the J gene end by 6 bases; junction bases not matched to a gene: 5. The CDR3 DNA sequence: TGTGCCATCAGCGGCGGGACTAGCGGGAGTGATACGCAGTATTTT. This gives the protein CAISGGTSGSDTQYF.

The table lists this clonotype with many counts. V gene TRBV28 combines with J gene TRBJ1-1; D call uncertain. Germline loops: CDR1 MDHEN, CDR2 SYDVKM. The CDR3 is 11 amino acids. CDR3 region: CGGSSNTEAFF. The CDR3 DNA reads TGTGGCGGAAGTTCGAACACTGAAGCTTTCTTT.

This clonotype was detected many times. The chain carries TRBV10-1 and TRBJ2-7, with 9 bases fitting TRBD1. This CDR3 region has 14 residues. With V trimmed by 3 bases and J by 2 bases, 2 bases remained unmatched. Germline CDR1 is WNHNN and CDR2 is SYGVQD (reference sequence). The CDR3 sequence is CASSEGTGPYEQYF. Here the CDR3 DNA reads TGCGCCAGCAGTGAAGGGACAGGGCCCTACGAGCAGTACTTC.

The chain couples TRBV6-1 to TRBJ1-3, with D possibly being TRBD1 (6 bases). The germline gives CDR1 MNHNS, CDR2 SASEGT. This CDR3 comprises 15 residues. Trimming removed 6 bases from V and 1 base from J, with 13 bases in between. The CDR3 DNA is TGTGCCAGCAGCTCGCAGGGGTCTTCTGGAAACACCATATATTTT. Translated, it gives CASSSQGSSGNTIYF.

The chain is built from TRBV20-1 and TRBJ2-1; 10 positions match TRBD2. Germline trimming cut 5 bases from V and 3 bases from J; bases unmatched to any gene: 10. Germline V gene lookup returns CDR1 DFQATT and CDR2 SNEGSKA (reference sequence). The CDR3 extends over 16 amino acids. CDR3 nucleotides: TGCAGTGCTCAACCGGGACTAGCGCCTGTCTACAATGAGCAGTTCTTC. It is translated as CSAQPGLAPVYNEQFF.

This clonotype was counted between two and nine times. The chain joins TRBV3-1 to TRBJ2-1; no reliable D call. Looked up from germline, CDR1 is LGHDT and CDR2 is YNNKEL (reference sequence). This CDR3 spans 12 amino acids. The V end lost 2 bases, the J end lost 8 bases, and 7 bases lay between the germline ends. The CDR3: CASSQFSYEQFF. The DNA for the CDR3 is TGTGCCAGCAGCCAATTCTCCTATGAGCAGTTCTTC.

Ten or more counts support this clonotype. This rearrangement joins TRBV11-3 to TRBJ2-5; a weak D match, TRBD1 (6 bases). V dropped 5 bases and J dropped 12 bases, with 16 bases sitting between them. From germline, CDR1 is SGHNT and CDR2 YENEEA. The CDR3 has 12 residues. CDR3 residues: CASSPGRDMEYF. CDR3 nucleotide sequence: TGTGCCAGCAGCCCTGGTAGGGACATGGAGTACTTC.

This clonotype was recorded at least ten times. The V call is TRBV11-2, the J call TRBJ2-1, with D perhaps matching TRBD1 (5 bases). This CDR3 comprises 17 residues. With 5 bases removed from V and 0 bases from J, the gap between germline ends came to 17 bases. Germline values: CDR1 SGHAT, CDR2 FQNNGV. CDR3 in amino acids: CASSRRWGGNSYNEQFF. The CDR3 coding sequence is TGTGCCAGCAGCCGTCGTTGGGGCGGTAACTCCTACAATGAGCAGTTCTTC. Based on the CDR3 plus reference TRBV11-2 and TRBJ2-1, the full variable domain is EAGVAQSPRYKIIEKRQSVAFWCNPISGHATLYWYQQILGQGPKLLIQFQNNGVVDDSQLPKDRFSAERLKGVDSTLKIQPAKLEDSAVYLCASSRRWGGNSYNEQFFGPGTRLTVL.

This clonotype was detected ten times or more. The gene calls are TRBV6-1 and TRBJ2-2, with 8 bases lining up with TRBD2. Germline assignment: CDR1 MNHNS and CDR2 SASEGT. V lost 5 bases, J lost 7 bases, and 9 bases stayed unmatched. The CDR3 contains 15 residues. This chain's CDR3 is CASSKSGLVGGELFF. The CDR3 nucleotides are TGTGCCAGCAGTAAATCGGGACTAGTAGGCGGGGAGCTGTTTTTT.

This clonotype has ten or more counts. CDR3 region: CASSLGMREPQETQYF. In DNA form, the CDR3 reads TGTGCCAGCAGCTTAGGTATGCGGGAGCCGCAAGAGACCCAGTACTTC. The chain uses TRBV11-3 and TRBJ2-5; 7 positions agree with TRBD2. With 1 base clipped from V and 2 bases from J, the junction kept 7 bases outside the gene matches. The CDR3 is made up of 16 amino acids. Germline V gene lookup returns CDR1 SGHNT and CDR2 YENEEA.

This clonotype appeared many times. The V gene is TRBV9, the J gene TRBJ2-1; D may correspond to TRBD1 or TRBD2 (5 bases each). Germline V gives CDR1 SGDLS, CDR2 YYNGEE. The CDR3 runs to 17 residues. The V end lost 0 bases, the J end lost 10 bases, and 23 bases lay between the germline ends. The CDR3 loop reads CASSVATIGGTSGEQFF. CDR3 coding DNA: TGTGCCAGCAGCGTAGCTACTATTGGGGGAACATCAGGGGAGCAGTTCTTC.

This clonotype was found many times. V and J are TRBV3-1 and TRBJ2-3; 8 bases agree with TRBD2. The V segment lost 0 bases and the J segment 5 bases; nucleotides outside the gene matches: 13. CDR3 size: 18 residues. Germline assignment: CDR1 LGHDT and CDR2 YNNKEL (reference sequence). The DNA of the CDR3 is TGTGCCAGCAGCCAAGAAATGACTAGCGTACCCGAGGGAGATACGCAGTATTTT. This encodes CASSQEMTSVPEGDTQYF.

This clonotype was seen many times. The chain links TRBV12-3 or TRBV12-4 to TRBJ2-1, with 8 bases aligning to TRBD2. Trimming removed 7 bases from V and 4 bases from J; junction bases left unmatched: 9. There are 15 residues in the CDR3. The CDR3 reads CASNTRSGSYNEQFF. In DNA, the CDR3 is TGTGCCAGCAACACGAGGAGCGGGAGTTACAATGAGCAGTTCTTC.

This clonotype occurred a few times. The V call is TRBV29-1, the J call TRBJ2-7; 10 bases map to TRBD1. Germline CDR1 is SQVTM and CDR2 is ANQGSEA. CDR3 length: 12 amino acids. The V gene end was trimmed by 8 bases and the J gene end by 4 bases; junction bases not matched to a gene: 5. The CDR3 DNA reads TGCAGCACCCGACAGGGGGCTTACGAGCAGTACTTC. Its translation is CSTRQGAYEQYF.

The rearrangement joins TRBV14 to TRBJ1-1, with D possibly TRBD1 on 5 matching bases. CDR3 length: 13 residues. Per germline, CDR1 SGHDN and CDR2 FVKESK. V gave up 1 base and J gave up 12 bases, with 15 bases separating them. The CDR3 is CASSQATEKKPFF. Written as DNA, the CDR3 is TGTGCCAGCAGCCAAGCGACAGAGAAGAAGCCTTTCTTT.

This clonotype showed up many times. The junction does not match germline at one end; this may be a read error. The chain couples TRBV6-1 to TRBJ2-5; D is unclear. Germline CDR1 reads MNHNS; CDR2 reads SASEGT. This CDR3 spans 15 amino acids. CDR3 protein: CASSPEGLNQETQYF. The CDR3 DNA reads TGTGCCAGCAGCCCCGAAGGGCTCAACCAGGAGACCCAGTACTTC.

This clonotype was seen ten or more times. The V gene is TRBV28, the J gene TRBJ1-4; no clear D. The V end was cut by 3 bases, the J end by 3 bases, with 17 bases between. Germline CDR1 is MDHEN and CDR2 is SYDVKM. This CDR3 has 17 residues. DNA of the CDR3: TGTGCCAGCAGTTTTCAATTCCCGACATATCCTAATGAAAAACTGTTTTTT. This translates into CASSFQFPTYPNEKLFF.

The CDR3, as DNA: TGTGCCAGCAGCACTCGGACAGACGGGTCACCCCTCCACTTT. Its protein is CASSTRTDGSPLHF. V is TRBV9 and J is TRBJ1-6, with D tentatively TRBD1 (6 bases). CDR3 length equals 14 residues. The germline gives CDR1 SGDLS, CDR2 YYNGEE. Trimming took off 4 bases at V and 10 bases at J, with 15 bases between the two ends.

The sample holds many counts of this clonotype. The chain joins TRBV3-1 to TRBJ2-7, with no clear D. Germline loops: CDR1 LGHDT, CDR2 YNNKEL (reference sequence). The V gene lost 4 bases and the J gene lost 3 bases, with 4 bases spanning the gap. The CDR3 is 11 residues long. CDR3 residues: CASSRNYEQYF. The CDR3 nucleotides read TGTGCCAGCAGCCGAAACTACGAGCAGTACTTC.